Reported below is one T cell receptor (beta chain). The data are from a study of blood T cell repertoires in COVID-19. Overall study: Sources were T cells, B-cell-depleted T cells, or PBMCs; the material itself was cDNA or gDNA.

The repertoire was sequenced with immunoSEQ multiplex PCR; TCRdb's copy has only in-frame clones and lacks some. Here the sample spans some 140,000 clones, 65% to 80% being singletons. This CDR3 has 18 residues. CDR1 is SGHDN, CDR2 FVKESK, per germline. V lost 3 bases, J lost 4 bases, and 24 bases lay in between. This receptor was identified in a man older than 75 with acute or convalescent COVID-19. The material sequenced was peripheral blood. The V gene is TRBV14, the J gene TRBJ1-2, with D possibly being TRBD1 (6 bases). CDR3 nucleotides: TGTGCCAGCAGCCACGATGGAGCTCGATTCAGGGGAGTCTATGGCTACACCTTC. Protein product: CASSHDGARFRGVYGYTF.